This note documents a single TCR beta chain sequence. What it binds is unknown. TCRdb's copy holds only in-frame clones and misses some; the assay was immunoSEQ multiplex PCR. The sample holds over 100,000 clones; 85% are singletons and the top ten take under 8%. The source of the sample is a study of T cell responses to AZD1222 COVID-19 vaccine. CDR1 and CDR2 from the germline V gene are SGHDN and FVKESK. The CDR3 covers 15 residues. V was trimmed by 0 bases and J by 4 bases, leaving 9 bases between them. General study points: Baseline seropositivity characterized only a handful of AZD1222 recipients. Females outnumbered males among donors, who were mostly white British; clonal diversity was possibly underestimated. Unmutated variant regions are reportedly the target of nearly half of TCRs that are spike-specific.

The TCR sequence derives from an adult who received the MenACWY meningococcal vaccine as a control. The rearrangement links TRBV14 to TRBJ1-4; no definite D call. Sequenced material: peripheral blood, taken 28 days after the second dose of the MenACWY control vaccine. CDR3: CASSQDSRRNEKLFF. As DNA, the CDR3 is TGTGCCAGCAGCCAAGATTCCAGGCGTAATGAAAAACTGTTTTTT.